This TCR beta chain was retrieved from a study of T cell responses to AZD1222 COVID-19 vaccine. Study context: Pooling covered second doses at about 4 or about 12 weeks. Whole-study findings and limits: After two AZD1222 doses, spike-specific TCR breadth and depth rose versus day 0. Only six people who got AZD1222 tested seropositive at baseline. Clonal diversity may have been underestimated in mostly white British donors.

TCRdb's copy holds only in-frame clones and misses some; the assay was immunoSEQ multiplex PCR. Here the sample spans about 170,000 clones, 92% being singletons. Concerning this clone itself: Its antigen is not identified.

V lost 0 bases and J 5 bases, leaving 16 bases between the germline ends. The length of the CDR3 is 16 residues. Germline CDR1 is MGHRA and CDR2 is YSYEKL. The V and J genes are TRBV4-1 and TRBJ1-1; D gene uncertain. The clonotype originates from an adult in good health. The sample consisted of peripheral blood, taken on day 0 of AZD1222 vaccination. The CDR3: CASSQEPPRVGTEAFF. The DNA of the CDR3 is TGCGCCAGCAGCCAAGAGCCGCCACGGGTGGGGACTGAAGCTTTCTTT.